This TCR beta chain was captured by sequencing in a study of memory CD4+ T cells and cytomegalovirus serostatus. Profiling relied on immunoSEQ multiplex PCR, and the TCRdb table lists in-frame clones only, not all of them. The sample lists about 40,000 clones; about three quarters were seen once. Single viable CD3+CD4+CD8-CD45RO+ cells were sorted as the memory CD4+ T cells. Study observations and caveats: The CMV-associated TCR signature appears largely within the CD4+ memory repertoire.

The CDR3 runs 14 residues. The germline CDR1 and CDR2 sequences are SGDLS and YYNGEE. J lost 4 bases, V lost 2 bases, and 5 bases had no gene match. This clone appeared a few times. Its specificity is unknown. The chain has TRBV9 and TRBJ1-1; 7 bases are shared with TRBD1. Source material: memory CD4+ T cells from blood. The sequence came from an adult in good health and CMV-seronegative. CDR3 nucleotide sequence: TGTGCCAGCAGCGTTACAGGGGCGAGCACTGAAGCTTTCTTT. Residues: CASSVTGASTEAFF.